This is a list of T cell receptor beta chains from one sample in a study of OX40 agonist ivuxolimab in advanced cancers. Method: immunoSEQ multiplex PCR; TCRdb's copy keeps in-frame clones and lacks some. The sample includes 20,000 to 25,000 clones, about 87% of them seen just once. The sample consisted of CD4+ or CD8+ T cells sorted from blood, taken in a trial of the OX40 agonist ivuxolimab. The receptors stem from an adult with an advanced solid tumor such as melanoma, head and neck, liver or kidney cancer. The CDR3 runs from the conserved cysteine through the conserved F or W. D genes are given only for firm matches. A clone size is listed for some rows: how often the clone was seen (once, few, many), or a class if it is expanded.

D,length,size,V,J,DNA,CDR3
.,13,few,TRBV19,TRBJ1-2,TGTGCCAGGGGACCGGGACGGGGCTATGGCTACACCTTC,CARGPGRGYGYTF
TRBD2,14,few,TRBV27,TRBJ2-1,TGTGCCAGCAGTTCATCCGGGACTAGCGGGGGGGAGTTCTTC,CASSSSGTSGGEFF
.,13,.,TRBV6-6,TRBJ1-1,TGTGCCGCAGCTTTGGAGGGGAACACTGAAGCTTTCTTT,CAAALEGNTEAFF
.,16,few,TRBV12-5,TRBJ1-4,TGTGCTAGTGGTTTGGGAGACGGACATGGTAATGAAAAACTGTTTTTT,CASGLGDGHGNEKLFF
.,13,.,TRBV9,TRBJ1-3,TGTGCCAGCAGCGTAGACAGGGAGAACACCATATATTTT,CASSVDRENTIYF
.,14,.,TRBV4-1,TRBJ1-3,TGCGCCAGCAGCCCCCTGGGTAATGCGAACACCATATATTTT,CASSPLGNANTIYF
.,14,once,TRBV4-1,TRBJ2-7,TGCGCCAGCAGCCAAGTGGACAATGCCTACGAGCAGTACTTC,CASSQVDNAYEQYF
TRBD1,16,.,TRBV7-9,TRBJ2-7,TGTGCCAGCAGCCCTCGACAGGGCCCTGAAGGTGACGAGCAGTACTTC,CASSPRQGPEGDEQYF
.,14,.,TRBV27,TRBJ2-7,TGTGCCAGCAGCCAGTTGGGGGGCCCCAACGAGCAGTACTTC,CASSQLGGPNEQYF
.,17,.,TRBV2,TRBJ1-5,TGTGCCAGCAGTTTCGACAGGAGACTGATGTTAAATCAGCCCCAGCATTTT,CASSFDRRLMLNQPQHF
TRBD1,15,.,TRBV5-5,TRBJ1-6,TGTGCCAGCAGTTCTCCGGGACAGAGTAATTCACCCCTCCACTTT,CASSSPGQSNSPLHF
TRBD2,16,few,TRBV6-4,TRBJ2-1,TGTGCCAGCAGATTACTACTAGCGGGGGGCCTCAATGAGCAGTTCTTC,CASRLLLAGGLNEQFF
.,15,once,TRBV6-4,TRBJ2-7,TGTGCCAGCAGTGACGGGCAGAAATTTACCTACGAGCAGTACTTC,CASSDGQKFTYEQYF
TRBD1,16,.,TRBV28,TRBJ1-1,TGTGCCAGCAGGGTCGGACAGGGAATGAAGAACACTGAAGCTTTCTTT,CASRVGQGMKNTEAFF
.,15,.,TRBV27,TRBJ2-7,TGTGCCACCCACTCAGGACTGCCCAGCTCCTACGAGCAGTACTTC,CATHSGLPSSYEQYF
.,15,.,TRBV11-2,TRBJ1-2,TGTGCCAGCAGCCTTCCCGGGGAGATCATGAGGGGCTACACCTTC,CASSLPGEIMRGYTF
TRBD1,16,.,TRBV9,TRBJ2-2,TGTGCCAGCAGCTCCCCGGACAGGGGTTACACCGGGGAGCTGTTTTTT,CASSSPDRGYTGELFF
TRBD2,16,.,TRBV5-5,TRBJ2-1,TGTGCCAGCAGCTCCAGTACTAGCGGGAACTACAATGAGCAGTTCTTC,CASSSSTSGNYNEQFF
.,18,.,TRBV13,TRBJ1-5,TGTGCCAGCAGCTTAGGGGGGTGGGCCAAAAAATCTGATCAGCCCCAGCATTTT,CASSLGGWAKKSDQPQHF
.,14,.,TRBV15,TRBJ1-1,TGTGCCACCAGCCTCCGGACAGCGAACACTGAAGCTTTCTTT,CATSLRTANTEAFF
.,17,.,TRBV10-3,TRBJ2-1,TGTGCCATCAGCGTCCGGGCGGGTGGGTCCCCCTACAATGAGCAGTTCTTC,CAISVRAGGSPYNEQFF
.,14,.,TRBV11-3,TRBJ1-6,TGTGCCAGCAGCTTCGAGGGGACACTTTCACCCCTCCACTTT,CASSFEGTLSPLHF
.,13,.,TRBV6-5,TRBJ2-7,TGTGCCACCGAGGGAGACATGTCCTACGAGCAGTACTTC,CATEGDMSYEQYF
.,14,once,TRBV5-6,TRBJ1-6,TGTGCCAGCAGCTTGGTGAGGCACAATTCACCCCTCCACTTT,CASSLVRHNSPLHF
TRBD1,12,.,TRBV10-3,TRBJ2-1,TGTGCCATCAACCAGGACAGGGACGAGCAGTTCTTC,CAINQDRDEQFF
TRBD1,14,.,TRBV29-1,TRBJ1-1,TGCAGCGTTGAAGGGACAGGGGGGAGGACTGAAGCTTTCTTT,CSVEGTGGRTEAFF
.,14,once,TRBV28,TRBJ1-1,TGTGCCAGCAGTTTACGGGATCTGAACACTGAAGCTTTCTTT,CASSLRDLNTEAFF
TRBD1,15,.,TRBV9,TRBJ1-1,TGTGCCAGCAGCAGCCGGGGACAGATGAACACTGAAGCTTTCTTT,CASSSRGQMNTEAFF
.,19,.,TRBV4-1,TRBJ2-2,TGCGCCAGCAGCCAAGAGAGCACTAGTGGGGGCCTTGTGATCGGGGAGCTGTTTTTT,CASSQESTSGGLVIGELFF
.,14,.,TRBV4-1,TRBJ1-5,TGCGCCAGCAGCCAAAGTCCGGGGGGTCAGCCCCAGCATTTT,CASSQSPGGQPQHF
.,12,.,TRBV2,TRBJ1-2,TGTGCCAGCAGCCCGGCCTACTATGGCTACACCTTC,CASSPAYYGYTF
.,14,.,TRBV19,TRBJ2-1,TGTGCCAGTAGTATTAGGGCAGGACGGGATGAGCAGTTCTTC,CASSIRAGRDEQFF
.,13,.,TRBV10-2,TRBJ2-7,TGCGCCAGTAGTGGGGGGTCCACCTACGAGCAGTACTTC,CASSGGSTYEQYF
.,13,.,TRBV4-2,TRBJ2-7,TGTGCCAGCAGCCCGAAGGGGTTAGGCGAGCAGTACTTC,CASSPKGLGEQYF
TRBD1,14,.,TRBV19,TRBJ1-1,TGTGCCAGTAGTGACAGGGGGCTAGGCACTGAAGCTTTCTTT,CASSDRGLGTEAFF
.,14,.,TRBV10-3,TRBJ2-7,TGTGCCATCAGTGAGGGGGGCCTCTCCTACGAGCAGTACTTC,CAISEGGLSYEQYF
.,19,.,TRBV4-3,TRBJ1-1,TGCGCCAGCAGCCAAGATGGCCACCTCAAAGGGGCTCGGGACACTGAAGCTTTCTTT,CASSQDGHLKGARDTEAFF
.,14,.,TRBV6-5,TRBJ2-3,TGTGCCAGCGGAACTCAGGGTAGCACAGATACGCAGTATTTT,CASGTQGSTDTQYF
.,15,.,TRBV27,TRBJ2-5,TGTGCCAGCACCCCCGGGACCGTCGTAGGGGAGACCCAGTACTTC,CASTPGTVVGETQYF
.,16,.,TRBV7-2,TRBJ2-3,TGTGCCAGCAGCCCTAAGCCCGGACAGAACACAGATACGCAGTATTTT,CASSPKPGQNTDTQYF
TRBD1,17,.,TRBV19,TRBJ1-2,TGTGCCAGTAGTGTCCCTTCGCCCCGGACAGGATTTTATGGCTACACCTTC,CASSVPSPRTGFYGYTF